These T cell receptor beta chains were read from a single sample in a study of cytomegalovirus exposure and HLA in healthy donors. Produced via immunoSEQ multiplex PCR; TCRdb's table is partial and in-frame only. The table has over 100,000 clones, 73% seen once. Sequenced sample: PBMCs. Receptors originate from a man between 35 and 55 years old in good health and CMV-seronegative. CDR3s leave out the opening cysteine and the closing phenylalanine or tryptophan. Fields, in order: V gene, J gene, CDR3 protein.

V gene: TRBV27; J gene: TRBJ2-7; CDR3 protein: ASSGTGLTYEQY
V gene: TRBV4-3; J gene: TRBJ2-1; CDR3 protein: ASSQLAVSSYNEQF
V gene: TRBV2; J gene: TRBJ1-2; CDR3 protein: ASSATGGANYGYT
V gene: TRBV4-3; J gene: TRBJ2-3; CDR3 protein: ASSQIAGGSTDTQY
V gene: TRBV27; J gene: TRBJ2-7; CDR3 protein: ASSLSSGHLAYEQY
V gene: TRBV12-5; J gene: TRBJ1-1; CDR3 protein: ASGLGQPMNTEAF
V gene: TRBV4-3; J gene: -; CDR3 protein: ASSHSRGSYEQY
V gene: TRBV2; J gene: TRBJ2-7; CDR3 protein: ASSVVGGAYEQY
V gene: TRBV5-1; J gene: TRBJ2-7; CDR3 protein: ASSSSGVSEQY
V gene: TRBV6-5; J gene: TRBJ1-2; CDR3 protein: ASSYSRTGGNYGYT
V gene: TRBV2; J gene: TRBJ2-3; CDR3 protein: ASSERTSGGRDTQY
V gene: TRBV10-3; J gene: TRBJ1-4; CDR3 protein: AISEGTVGEKLF
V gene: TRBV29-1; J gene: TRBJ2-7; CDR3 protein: SVEGRETAYEQY
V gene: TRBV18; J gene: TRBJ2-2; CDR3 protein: ASSPSSTELF
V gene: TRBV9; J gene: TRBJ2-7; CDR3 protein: ASSTGGSYEQY
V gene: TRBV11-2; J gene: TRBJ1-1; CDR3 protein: ASSLLGMNTEAF
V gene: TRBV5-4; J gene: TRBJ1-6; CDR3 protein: ASSSGTGGNSPLH
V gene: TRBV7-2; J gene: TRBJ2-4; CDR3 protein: ASSLDGGAGTKNIQY
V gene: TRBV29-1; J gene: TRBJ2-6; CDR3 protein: STQDRVSGANVLT
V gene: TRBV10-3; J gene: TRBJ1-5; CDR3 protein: AISESAGSDQPQH
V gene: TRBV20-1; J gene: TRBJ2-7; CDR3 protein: SATGGGEQY
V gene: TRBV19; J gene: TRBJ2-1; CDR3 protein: ASSIDSGGSYNEQF
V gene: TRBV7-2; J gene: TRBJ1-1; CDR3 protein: ASSHRGSYTEAF
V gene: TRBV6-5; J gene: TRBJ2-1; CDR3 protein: ASRTIARRWF
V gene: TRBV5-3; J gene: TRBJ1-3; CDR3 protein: ARSQGTRPGNTIY
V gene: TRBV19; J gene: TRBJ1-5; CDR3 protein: ASSGAYSNQPQH
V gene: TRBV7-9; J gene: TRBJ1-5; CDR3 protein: ASSLGAARNQPQH
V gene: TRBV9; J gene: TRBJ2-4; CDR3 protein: ASSVGSRDSRFQY
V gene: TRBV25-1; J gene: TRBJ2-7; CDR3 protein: ASSERGQRGYEQY
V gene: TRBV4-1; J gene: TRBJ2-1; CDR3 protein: ASSLQTSGNNEQF
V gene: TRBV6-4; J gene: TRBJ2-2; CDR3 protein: ASSDSFEGSGELF
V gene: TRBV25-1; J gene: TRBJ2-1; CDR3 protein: ASSESSGGSPGYNEQF
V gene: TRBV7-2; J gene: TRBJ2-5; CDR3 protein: ASSGRLASSEETQY
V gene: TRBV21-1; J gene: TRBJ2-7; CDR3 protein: ASSKVGGGHYYEQY
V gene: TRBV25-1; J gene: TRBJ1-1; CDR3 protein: ASTKDRTGTEAF
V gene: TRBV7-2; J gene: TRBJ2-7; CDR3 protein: ASSLVSGALY
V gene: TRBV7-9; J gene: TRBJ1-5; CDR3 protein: SSSPLDRGYQPQH